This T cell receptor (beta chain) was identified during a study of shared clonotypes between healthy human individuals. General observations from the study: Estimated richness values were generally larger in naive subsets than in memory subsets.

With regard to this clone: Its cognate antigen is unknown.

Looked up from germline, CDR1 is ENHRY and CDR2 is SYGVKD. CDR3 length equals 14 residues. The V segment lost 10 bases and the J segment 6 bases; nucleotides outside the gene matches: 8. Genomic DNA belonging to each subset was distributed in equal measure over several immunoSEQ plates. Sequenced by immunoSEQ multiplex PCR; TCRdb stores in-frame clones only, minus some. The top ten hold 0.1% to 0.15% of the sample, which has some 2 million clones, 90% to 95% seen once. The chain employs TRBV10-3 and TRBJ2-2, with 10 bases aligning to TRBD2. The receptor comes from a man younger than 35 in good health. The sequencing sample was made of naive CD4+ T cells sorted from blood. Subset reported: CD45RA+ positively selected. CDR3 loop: CASRESGGAGELFF. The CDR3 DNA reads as TGTGCCAGCAGAGAAAGCGGGGGGGCCGGGGAGCTGTTTTTT.